The sequence of this T cell receptor (beta chain) was determined in a study of identical twins. Template switching added a universal primer site, and cDNA bore unique molecular identifiers. TCRdb re-analysed the 5' RACE reads in MiXCR, keeping a single row per CDR3 protein. The sample has 350,000 to 600,000 distinct CDR3 sequences, approximately 15% seen once. The CDR3 runs to 13 residues. CDR1 and CDR2 from the germline V gene are SQVTM and ANQGSEA. Trimming removed 4 bases at V and 6 bases at J, with 14 bases between. The same specimen was also included in a second study, on yellow fever vaccine responses in identical twins. That paper adds: Twins' T cell vaccine responses reportedly looked partly convergent, partly personalized.

The receptor's source is a woman in her late teens or twenties in good health. The material sequenced was CD4+ T cells sorted from blood. This sequence joins TRBV29-1 and TRBJ2-3; D is undetermined. For the CDR3, the DNA is TGCAGCGTTGTTAGACCCTCGGCGGATACGCAGTATTTT. Translated: CSVVRPSADTQYF.